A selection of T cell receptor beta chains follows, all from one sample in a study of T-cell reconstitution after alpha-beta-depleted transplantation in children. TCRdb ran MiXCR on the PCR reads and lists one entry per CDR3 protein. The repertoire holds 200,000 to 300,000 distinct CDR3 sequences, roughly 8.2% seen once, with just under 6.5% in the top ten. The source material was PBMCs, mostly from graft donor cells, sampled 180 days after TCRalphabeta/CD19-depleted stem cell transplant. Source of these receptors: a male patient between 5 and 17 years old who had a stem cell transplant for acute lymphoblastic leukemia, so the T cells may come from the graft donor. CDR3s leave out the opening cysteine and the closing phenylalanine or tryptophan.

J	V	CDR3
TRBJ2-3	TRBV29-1	SVPRLAGVLTDTQY
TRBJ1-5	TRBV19	ASSIDPQPQH
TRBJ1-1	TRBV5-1	ASRRPGANTEAF
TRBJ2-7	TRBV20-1	SALYRSSYEQY
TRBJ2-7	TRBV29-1	SVEGGPLDEQY
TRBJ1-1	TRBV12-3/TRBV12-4	ASSLARGQAF
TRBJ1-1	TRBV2	ASSERGTEAF
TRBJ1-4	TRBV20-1	SARDGEGNEKLF
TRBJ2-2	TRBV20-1	SVPGQGIGELF
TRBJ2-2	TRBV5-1	ASSLGLAGLTGELF
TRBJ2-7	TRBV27	ASSLSYVNEQY
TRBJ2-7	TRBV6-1	ASSQRDRGTYEQY
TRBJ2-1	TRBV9	ASSVFSGRSEQF
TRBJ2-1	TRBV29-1	SVEDPAGGFYNEQF
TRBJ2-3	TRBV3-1	ASSHAGGSTDTQY
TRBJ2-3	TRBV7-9	ASSLKTPSTDTQY
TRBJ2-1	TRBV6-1	ASSLISGRAKSWQF
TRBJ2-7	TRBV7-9	ASSGKGAGTYEQY
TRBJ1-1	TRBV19	ASSIGTTNTEAF
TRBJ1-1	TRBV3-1	ASSSRGDRGQAF
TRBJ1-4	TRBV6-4	ASRRDRHRPFSTNEKLF
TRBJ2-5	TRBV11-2	ASSSLAMGQETQY
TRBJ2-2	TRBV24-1	ATSVSGGTGELF
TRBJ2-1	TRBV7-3	ASSPGTFNNEQF
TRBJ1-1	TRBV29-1	SVEILLSRGTEAF
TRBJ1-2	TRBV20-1	SARDDRGNNYGYT
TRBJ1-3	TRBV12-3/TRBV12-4	ASSPWGEGNTIY
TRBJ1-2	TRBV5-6	ASYGYT